This TCR beta chain was obtained from a study of regulatory T cells in long-lasting Graves disease. V was shortened by 3 bases and J by 4 bases, with 21 bases between the two germline ends. There are 17 residues in the CDR3. Germline V lookup: CDR1 MNHEY, CDR2 SMNVEV (reference sequence). CDR3-region Arm-PCR and iRepertoire HTBI primers produced the TCR beta libraries. TCRdb reprocessed the multiplex PCR reads with MiXCR, giving one entry per CDR3 protein. The profile shows 350,000 to 400,000 distinct CDR3 sequences, roughly a sixth of them singletons. Study conclusions and caveats: Limited samples may have lowered accuracy. With persistent disease, TRBV28, TRBJ1-2 and TRBJ2-5 were the favored segments. Persistent Graves' patients showed less TCR diversity than newly diagnosed patients showed.

As for this clonotype: Antigen specificity is unknown.

Specified time point: newly diagnosed GD, antithyroid drugs for less than 3 months. RNA from PBMCs was the source of the TCR library. V usage is TRBV27 and J usage is TRBJ1-2; D is possibly TRBD1 (6 bases). The source material was peripheral blood mononuclear cells (PBMCs), sampled at new diagnosis, from a patient treated with antithyroid drugs. This sequence was found in a female donor with Graves disease. The CDR3 sequence is CASSFAGQGFPLYGYTF. In DNA, the CDR3 is TGTGCCAGCAGTTTCGCGGGACAAGGTTTCCCTCTCTATGGCTACACCTTC.